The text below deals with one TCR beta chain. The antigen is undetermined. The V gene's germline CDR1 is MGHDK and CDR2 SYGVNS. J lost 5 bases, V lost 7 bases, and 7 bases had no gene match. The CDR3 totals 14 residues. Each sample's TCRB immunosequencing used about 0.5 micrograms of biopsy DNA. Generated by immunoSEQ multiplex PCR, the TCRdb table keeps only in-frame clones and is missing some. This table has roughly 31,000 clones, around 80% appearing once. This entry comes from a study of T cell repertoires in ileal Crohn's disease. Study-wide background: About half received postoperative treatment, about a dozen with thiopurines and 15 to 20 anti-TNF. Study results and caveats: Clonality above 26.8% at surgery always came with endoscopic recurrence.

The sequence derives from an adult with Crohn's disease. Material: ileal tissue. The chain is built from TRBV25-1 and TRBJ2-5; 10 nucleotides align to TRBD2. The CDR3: CASKGAGGMETQYF. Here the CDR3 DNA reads TGTGCCAGCAAAGGAGCGGGAGGGATGGAGACCCAGTACTTC.